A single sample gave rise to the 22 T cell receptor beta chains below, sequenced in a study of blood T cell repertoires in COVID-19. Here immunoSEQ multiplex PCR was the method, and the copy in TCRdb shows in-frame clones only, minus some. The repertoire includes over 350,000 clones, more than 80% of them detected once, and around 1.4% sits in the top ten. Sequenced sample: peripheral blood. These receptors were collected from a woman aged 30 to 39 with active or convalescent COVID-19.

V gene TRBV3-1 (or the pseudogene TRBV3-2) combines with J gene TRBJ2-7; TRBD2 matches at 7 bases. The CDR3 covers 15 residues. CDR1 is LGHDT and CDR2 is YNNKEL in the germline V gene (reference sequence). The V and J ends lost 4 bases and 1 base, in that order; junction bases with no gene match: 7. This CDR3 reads CASSRLAAYSYEQYF. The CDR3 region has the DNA TGTGCCAGCAGCCGCCTAGCGGCCTATTCCTACGAGCAGTACTTC.

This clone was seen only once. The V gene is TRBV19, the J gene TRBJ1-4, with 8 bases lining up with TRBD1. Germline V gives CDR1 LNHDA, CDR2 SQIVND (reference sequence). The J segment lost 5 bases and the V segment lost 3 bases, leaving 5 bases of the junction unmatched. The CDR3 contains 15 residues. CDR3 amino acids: CASSMETGANEKLFF. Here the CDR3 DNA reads TGTGCCAGTAGTATGGAGACAGGGGCCAATGAAAAACTGTTTTTT. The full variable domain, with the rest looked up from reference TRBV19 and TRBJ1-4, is DGGITQSPKYLFRKEGQNVTLSCEQNLNHDAMYWYRQDPGQGLRLIYYSQIVNDFQKGDIAEGYSVSREKKESFPLTVTSAQKNPTAFYLCASSMETGANEKLFFGSGTQLSVL.

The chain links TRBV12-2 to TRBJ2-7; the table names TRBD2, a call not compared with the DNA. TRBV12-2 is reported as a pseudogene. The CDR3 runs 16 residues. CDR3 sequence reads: CASRTRTAGGFYEQYF. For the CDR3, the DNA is TGTGCAAGTCGCACACGGACGGCGGGGGGTTTTTACGAGCAGTACTTC.

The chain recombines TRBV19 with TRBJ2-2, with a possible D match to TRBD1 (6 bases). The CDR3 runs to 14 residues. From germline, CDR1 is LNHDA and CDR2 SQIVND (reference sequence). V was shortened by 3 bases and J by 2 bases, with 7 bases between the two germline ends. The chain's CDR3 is CASSIGTNTGELFF. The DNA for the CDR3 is TGTGCCAGTAGTATTGGGACAAACACCGGGGAGCTGTTTTTT.

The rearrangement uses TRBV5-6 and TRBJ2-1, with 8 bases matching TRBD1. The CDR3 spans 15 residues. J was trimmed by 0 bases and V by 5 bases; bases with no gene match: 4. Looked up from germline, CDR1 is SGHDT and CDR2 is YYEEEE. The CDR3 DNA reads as TGTGCCAGCAGACCAACAGGGGGCTCCTACAATGAGCAGTTCTTC. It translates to CASRPTGGSYNEQFF.

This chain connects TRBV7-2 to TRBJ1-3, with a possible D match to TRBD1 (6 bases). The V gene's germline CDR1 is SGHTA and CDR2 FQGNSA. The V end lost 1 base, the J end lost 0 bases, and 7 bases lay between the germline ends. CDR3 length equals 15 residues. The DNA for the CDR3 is TGTGCCAGCAGCTTAGGGGACACCTCTGGAAACACCATATATTTT. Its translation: CASSLGDTSGNTIYF.

CDR3: CASILGANVLTF. CDR3 DNA: TGTGCCAGTATCCTTGGGGCCAACGTCCTGACTTTC. V and J are TRBV2 and TRBJ2-6; D ambiguous. The V end was cut by 9 bases, the J end by 3 bases, with 6 bases between. This CDR3 region has 12 residues. Germline lookup yields CDR1 SNHLY and CDR2 FYNNEI. The full variable domain, completed using reference TRBV2 and TRBJ2-6, is EPEVTQTPSHQVTQMGQEVILRCVPISNHLYFYWYRQILGQKVEFLVSFYNNEISEKSEIFDDQFSVERPDGSNFTLKIRSTKLEDSAMYFCASILGANVLTFGAGSRLTVL.

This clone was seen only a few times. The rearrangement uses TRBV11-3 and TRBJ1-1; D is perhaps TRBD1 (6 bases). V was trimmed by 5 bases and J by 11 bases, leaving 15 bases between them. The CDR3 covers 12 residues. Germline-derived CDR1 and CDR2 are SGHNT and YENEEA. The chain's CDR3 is CASSPAGGLAFF. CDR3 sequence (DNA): TGTGCCAGCAGCCCGGCCGGGGGGCTGGCTTTCTTT.

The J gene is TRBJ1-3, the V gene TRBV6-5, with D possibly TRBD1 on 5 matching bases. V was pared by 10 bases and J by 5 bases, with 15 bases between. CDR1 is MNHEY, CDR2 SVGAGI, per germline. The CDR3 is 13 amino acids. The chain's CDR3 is CATISGKRNTIYF. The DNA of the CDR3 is TGTGCCACCATATCAGGGAAGAGAAACACCATATATTTT.

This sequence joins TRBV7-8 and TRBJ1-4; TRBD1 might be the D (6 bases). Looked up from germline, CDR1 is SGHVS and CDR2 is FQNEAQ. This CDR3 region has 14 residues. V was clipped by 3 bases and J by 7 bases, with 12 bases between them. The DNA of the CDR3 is TGTGCCAGCAGCTTCAACACAGGGATTGAAAAACTGTTTTTT. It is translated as CASSFNTGIEKLFF.

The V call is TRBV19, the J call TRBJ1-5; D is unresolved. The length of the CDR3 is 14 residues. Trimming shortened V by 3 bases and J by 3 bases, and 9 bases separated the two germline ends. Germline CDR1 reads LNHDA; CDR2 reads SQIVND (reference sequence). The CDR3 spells CASSIGGPNQPQHF. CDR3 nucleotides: TGTGCCAGTAGTATTGGTGGCCCCAATCAGCCCCAGCATTTT.

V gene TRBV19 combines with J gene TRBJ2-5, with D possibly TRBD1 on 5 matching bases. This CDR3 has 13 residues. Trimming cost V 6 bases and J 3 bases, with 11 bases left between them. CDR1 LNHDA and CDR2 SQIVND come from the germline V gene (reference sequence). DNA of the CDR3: TGTGCCAGTAGCGATACAGGCGAAGAGACCCAGTACTTC. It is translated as CASSDTGEETQYF.

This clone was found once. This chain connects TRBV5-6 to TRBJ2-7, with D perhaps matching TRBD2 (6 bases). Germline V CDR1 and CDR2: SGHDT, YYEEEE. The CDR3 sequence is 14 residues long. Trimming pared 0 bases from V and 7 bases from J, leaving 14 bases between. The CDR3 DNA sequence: TGTGCCAGCAGCTTGGGCCTAACTGGGGGGGAGCAGTACTTC. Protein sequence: CASSLGLTGGEQYF.

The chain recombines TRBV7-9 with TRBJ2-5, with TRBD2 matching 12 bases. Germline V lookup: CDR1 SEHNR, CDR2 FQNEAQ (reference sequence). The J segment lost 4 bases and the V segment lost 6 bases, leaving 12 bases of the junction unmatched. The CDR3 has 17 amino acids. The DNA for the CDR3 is TGTGCCAGCAGTCCACCGGGACTAGCGGGCCGGGGAGAGACCCAGTACTTC. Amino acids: CASSPPGLAGRGETQYF. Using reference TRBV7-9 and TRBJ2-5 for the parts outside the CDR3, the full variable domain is DTGVSQNPRHKITKRGQNVTFRCDPISEHNRLYWYRQTLGQGPEFLTYFQNEAQLEKSRLLSDRFSAERPKGSFSTLEIQRTEQGDSAMYLCASSPPGLAGRGETQYFGPGTRLLVL.

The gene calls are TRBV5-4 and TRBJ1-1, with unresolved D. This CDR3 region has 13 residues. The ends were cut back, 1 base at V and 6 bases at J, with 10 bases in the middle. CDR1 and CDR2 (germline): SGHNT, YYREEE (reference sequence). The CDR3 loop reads CASSLHDTAEAFF. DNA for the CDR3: TGTGCCAGCAGCTTGCACGACACCGCTGAAGCTTTCTTT. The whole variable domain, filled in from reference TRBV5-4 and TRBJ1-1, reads ETGVTQSPTHLIKTRGQQVTLRCSSQSGHNTVSWYQQALGQGPQFIFQYYREEENGRGNFPPRFSGLQFPNYSSELNVNALELDDSALYLCASSLHDTAEAFFGQGTRLTVV.

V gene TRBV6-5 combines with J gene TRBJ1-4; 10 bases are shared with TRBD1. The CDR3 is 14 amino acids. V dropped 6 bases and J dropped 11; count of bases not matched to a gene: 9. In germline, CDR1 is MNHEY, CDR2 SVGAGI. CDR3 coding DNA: TGTGCCAGCAGGAGAGGGGGACAGGGGCAGAAACTGTTTTTT. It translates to CASRRGGQGQKLFF.

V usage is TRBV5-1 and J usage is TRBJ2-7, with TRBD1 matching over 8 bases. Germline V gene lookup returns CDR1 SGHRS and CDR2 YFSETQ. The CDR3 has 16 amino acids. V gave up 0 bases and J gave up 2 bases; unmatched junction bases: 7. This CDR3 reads CASSLGWDRNTYEQYF. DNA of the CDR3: TGCGCCAGCAGCTTGGGGTGGGACAGGAACACCTACGAGCAGTACTTC.

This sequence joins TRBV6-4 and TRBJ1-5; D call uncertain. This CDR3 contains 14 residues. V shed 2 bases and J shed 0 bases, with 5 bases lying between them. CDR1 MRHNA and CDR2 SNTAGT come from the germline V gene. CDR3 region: CASSDEHSNQPQHF. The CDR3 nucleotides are TGTGCCAGCAGTGACGAACATAGCAATCAGCCCCAGCATTTT.

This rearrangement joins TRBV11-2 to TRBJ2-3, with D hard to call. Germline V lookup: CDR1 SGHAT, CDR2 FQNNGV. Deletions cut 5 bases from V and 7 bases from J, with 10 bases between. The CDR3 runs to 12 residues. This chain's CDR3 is CASSPIAHTQYF. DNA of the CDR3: TGTGCCAGCAGCCCTATAGCTCATACGCAGTATTTT. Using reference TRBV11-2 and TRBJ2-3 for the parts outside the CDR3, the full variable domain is EAGVAQSPRYKIIEKRQSVAFWCNPISGHATLYWYQQILGQGPKLLIQFQNNGVVDDSQLPKDRFSAERLKGVDSTLKIQPAKLEDSAVYLCASSPIAHTQYFGPGTRLTVL.

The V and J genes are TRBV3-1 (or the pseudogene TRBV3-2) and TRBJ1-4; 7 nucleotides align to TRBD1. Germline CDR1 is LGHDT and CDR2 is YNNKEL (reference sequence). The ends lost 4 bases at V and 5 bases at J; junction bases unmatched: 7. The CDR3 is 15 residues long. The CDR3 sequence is CASSPRTGSNEKLFF. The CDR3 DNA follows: TGTGCCAGCAGCCCCAGGACAGGATCGAATGAAAAACTGTTTTTT.

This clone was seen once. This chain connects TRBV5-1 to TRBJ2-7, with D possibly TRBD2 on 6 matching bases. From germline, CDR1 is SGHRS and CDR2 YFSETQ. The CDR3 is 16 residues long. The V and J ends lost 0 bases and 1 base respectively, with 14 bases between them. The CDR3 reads CASSLGGNSISYEQYF. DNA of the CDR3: TGCGCCAGCAGCTTGGGCGGGAACTCTATTTCCTACGAGCAGTACTTC.

CDR3: CASSLQGLNTEAFF. Here the CDR3 DNA reads TGTGCCAGCAGTTTACAGGGGCTGAACACTGAAGCTTTCTTT. The chain links TRBV6-5 to TRBJ1-1; 7 nucleotides agree with TRBD1. The CDR3 contains 14 residues. V trimming: 4 bases; J trimming: 0 bases; junction bases outside the gene matches: 2. Germline V gives CDR1 MNHEY, CDR2 SVGAGI.